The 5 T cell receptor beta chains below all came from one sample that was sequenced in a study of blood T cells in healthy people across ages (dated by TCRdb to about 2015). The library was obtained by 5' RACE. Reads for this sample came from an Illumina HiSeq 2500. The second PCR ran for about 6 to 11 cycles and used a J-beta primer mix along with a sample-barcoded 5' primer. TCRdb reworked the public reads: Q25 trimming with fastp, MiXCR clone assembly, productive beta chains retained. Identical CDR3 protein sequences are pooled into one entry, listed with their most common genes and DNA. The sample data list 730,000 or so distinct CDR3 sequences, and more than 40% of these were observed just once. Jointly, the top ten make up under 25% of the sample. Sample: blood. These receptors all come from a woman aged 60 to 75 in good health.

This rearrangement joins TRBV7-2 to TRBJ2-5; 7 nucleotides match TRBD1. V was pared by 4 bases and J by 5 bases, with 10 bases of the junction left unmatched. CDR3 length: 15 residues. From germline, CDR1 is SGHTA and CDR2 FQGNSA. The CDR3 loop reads CASSSQGPTTETQYF. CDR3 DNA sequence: TGTGCCAGCAGCTCACAGGGGCCCACCACGGAGACCCAGTACTTC.

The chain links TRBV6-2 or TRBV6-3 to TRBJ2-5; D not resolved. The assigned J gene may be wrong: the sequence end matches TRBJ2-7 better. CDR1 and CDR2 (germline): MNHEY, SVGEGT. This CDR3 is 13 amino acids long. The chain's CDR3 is CASSYDISYEQYF. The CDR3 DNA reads TGTGCCAGCAGTTACGATATCAGTTACGAGCAGTACTTC.

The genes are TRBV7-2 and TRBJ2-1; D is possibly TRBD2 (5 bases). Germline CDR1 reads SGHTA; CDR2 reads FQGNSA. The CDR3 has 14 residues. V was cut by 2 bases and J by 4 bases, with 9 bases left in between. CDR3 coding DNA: TGTGCCAGCAGCTTAAACGGGGAATACAATGAGCAGTTCTTC. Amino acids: CASSLNGEYNEQFF. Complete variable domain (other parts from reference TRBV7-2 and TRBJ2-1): GAGVSQSPSNKVTEKGKDVELRCDPISGHTALYWYRQSLGQGLEFLIYFQGNSAPDKSGLPSDRFSAERTGGSVSTLTIQRTQQEDSAVYLCASSLNGEYNEQFFGPGTRLTVL.

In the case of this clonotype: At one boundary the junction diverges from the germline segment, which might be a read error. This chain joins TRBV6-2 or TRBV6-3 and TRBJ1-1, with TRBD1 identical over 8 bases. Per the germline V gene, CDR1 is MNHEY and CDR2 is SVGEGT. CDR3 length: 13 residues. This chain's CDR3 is CASRRTGNTEVFF. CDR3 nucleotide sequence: TGTGCCAGCAGGAGGACAGGGAACACTGAAGTTTTCTTT.

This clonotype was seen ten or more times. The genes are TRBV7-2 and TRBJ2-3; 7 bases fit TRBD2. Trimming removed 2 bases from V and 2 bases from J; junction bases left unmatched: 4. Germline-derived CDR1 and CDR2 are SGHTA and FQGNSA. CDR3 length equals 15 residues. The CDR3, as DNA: TGTGCCAGCAGCTTATCCAGCGGGGACACAGATACGCAGTATTTT. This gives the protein CASSLSSGDTDTQYF.